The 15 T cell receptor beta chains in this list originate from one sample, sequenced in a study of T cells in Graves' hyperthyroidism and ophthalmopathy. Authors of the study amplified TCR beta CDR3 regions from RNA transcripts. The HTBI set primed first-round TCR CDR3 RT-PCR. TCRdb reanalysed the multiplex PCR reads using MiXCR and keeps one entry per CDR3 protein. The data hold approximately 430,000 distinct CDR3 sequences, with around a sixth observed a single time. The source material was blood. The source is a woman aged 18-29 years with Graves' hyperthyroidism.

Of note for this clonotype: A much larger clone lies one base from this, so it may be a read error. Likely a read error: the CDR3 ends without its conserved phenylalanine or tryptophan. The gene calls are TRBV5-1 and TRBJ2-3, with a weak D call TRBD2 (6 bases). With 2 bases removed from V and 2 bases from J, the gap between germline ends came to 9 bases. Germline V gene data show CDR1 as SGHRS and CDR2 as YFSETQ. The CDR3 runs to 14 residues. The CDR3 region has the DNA TGCGCCAGCAGCTTCGGGAGCCCCACAGATACGCAGTATTCT. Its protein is CASSFGSPTDTQYS.

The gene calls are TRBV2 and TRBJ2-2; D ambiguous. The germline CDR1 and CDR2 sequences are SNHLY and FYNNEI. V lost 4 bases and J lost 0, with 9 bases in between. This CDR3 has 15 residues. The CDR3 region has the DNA TGTGCCAGCAGTGCGGGTAACGCGAACACCGGGGAGCTGTTTTTT. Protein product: CASSAGNANTGELFF.

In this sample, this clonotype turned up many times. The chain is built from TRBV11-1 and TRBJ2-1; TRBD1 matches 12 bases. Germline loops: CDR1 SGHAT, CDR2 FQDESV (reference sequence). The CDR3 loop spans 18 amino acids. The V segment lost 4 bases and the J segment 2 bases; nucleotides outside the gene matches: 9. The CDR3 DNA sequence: TGTGCCAGCAGCTCATCCCCGGGACAGGGGGCTACCTACAATGAGCAGTTCTTC. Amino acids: CASSSSPGQGATYNEQFF.

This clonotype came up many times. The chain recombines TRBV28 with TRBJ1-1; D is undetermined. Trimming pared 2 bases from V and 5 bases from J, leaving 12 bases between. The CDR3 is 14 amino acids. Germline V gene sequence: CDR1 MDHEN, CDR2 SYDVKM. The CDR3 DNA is TGTGCCAGCAGTTTAAATATAGGGCCGACTGAAGCTTTCTTT. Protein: CASSLNIGPTEAFF.

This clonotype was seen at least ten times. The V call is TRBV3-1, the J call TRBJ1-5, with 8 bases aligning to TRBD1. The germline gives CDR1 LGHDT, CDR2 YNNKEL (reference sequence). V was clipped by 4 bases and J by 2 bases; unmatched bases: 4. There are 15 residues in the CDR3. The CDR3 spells CASSPDRGGNQPQHF. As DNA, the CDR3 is TGTGCCAGCAGCCCCGACAGGGGAGGCAATCAGCCCCAGCATTTT.

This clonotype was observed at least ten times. CDR3 loop: CASSFGNYGYTF. The CDR3 coding sequence is TGTGCCAGCAGTTTTGGGAACTATGGCTACACCTTC. V gene TRBV28 combines with J gene TRBJ1-2; D is unresolved. Germline assignment: CDR1 MDHEN and CDR2 SYDVKM. The length of the CDR3 is 12 residues. Trimming took off 3 bases at V and 2 bases at J, with 4 bases between the two ends.

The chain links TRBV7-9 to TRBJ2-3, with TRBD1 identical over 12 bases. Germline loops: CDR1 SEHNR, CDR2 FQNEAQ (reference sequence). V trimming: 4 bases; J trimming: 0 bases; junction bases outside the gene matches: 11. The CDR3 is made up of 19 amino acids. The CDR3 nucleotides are TGTGCCAGCAGCTCCGGGACAGGGGGCCTACGGCCTAGCACAGATACGCAGTATTTT. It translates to CASSSGTGGLRPSTDTQYF.

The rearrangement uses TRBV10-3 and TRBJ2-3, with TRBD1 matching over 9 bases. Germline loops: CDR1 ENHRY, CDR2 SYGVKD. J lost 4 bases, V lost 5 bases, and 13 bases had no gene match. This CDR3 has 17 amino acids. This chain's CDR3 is CAISKPPGTGSPDTQYF. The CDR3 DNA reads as TGTGCCATCAGTAAACCCCCCGGGACAGGGAGCCCAGATACGCAGTATTTT.

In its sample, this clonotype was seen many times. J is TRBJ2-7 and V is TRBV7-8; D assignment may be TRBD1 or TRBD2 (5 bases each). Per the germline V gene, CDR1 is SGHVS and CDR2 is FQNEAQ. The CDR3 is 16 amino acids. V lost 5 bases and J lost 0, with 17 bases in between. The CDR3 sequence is CASSVNRDGSSYEQYF. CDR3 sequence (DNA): TGTGCCAGCAGCGTAAACCGGGACGGCAGCTCCTACGAGCAGTACTTC.

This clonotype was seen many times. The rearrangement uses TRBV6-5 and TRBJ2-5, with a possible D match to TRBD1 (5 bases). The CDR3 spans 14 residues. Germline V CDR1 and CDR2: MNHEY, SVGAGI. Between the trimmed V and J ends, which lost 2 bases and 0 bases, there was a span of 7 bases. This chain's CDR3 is CASSYQGNQETQYF. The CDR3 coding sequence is TGTGCCAGCAGTTACCAGGGCAACCAAGAGACCCAGTACTTC.

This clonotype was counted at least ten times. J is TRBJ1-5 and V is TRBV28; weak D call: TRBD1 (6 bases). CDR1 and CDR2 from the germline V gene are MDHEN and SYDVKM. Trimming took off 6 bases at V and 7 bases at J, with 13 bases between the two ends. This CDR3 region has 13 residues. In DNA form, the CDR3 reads TGTGCCAGCAGCACTACAGGGCCCCAGCCCCAGCATTTT. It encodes CASSTTGPQPQHF.

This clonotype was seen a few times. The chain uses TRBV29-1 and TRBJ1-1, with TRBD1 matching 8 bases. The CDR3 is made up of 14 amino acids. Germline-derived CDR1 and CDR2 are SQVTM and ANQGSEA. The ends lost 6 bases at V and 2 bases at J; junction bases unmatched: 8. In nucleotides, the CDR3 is TGCAGCGTAGGACAGGGTCTTGATAACACTGAAGCTTTCTTT. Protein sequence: CSVGQGLDNTEAFF.

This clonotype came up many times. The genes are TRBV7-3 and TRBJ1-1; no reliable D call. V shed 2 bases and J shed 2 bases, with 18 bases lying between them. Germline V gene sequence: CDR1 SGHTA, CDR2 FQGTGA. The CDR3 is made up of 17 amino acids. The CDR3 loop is CASSLSILAQDNTEAFF. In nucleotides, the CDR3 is TGTGCCAGCAGCTTATCTATCCTGGCGCAGGACAACACTGAAGCTTTCTTT. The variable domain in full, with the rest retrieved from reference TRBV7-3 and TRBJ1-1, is GAGVSQTPSNKVTEKGKYVELRCDPISGHTALYWYRQSLGQGPEFLIYFQGTGAADDSGLPNDRFFAVRPEGSVSTLKIQRTERGDSAVYLCASSLSILAQDNTEAFFGQGTRLTVV.

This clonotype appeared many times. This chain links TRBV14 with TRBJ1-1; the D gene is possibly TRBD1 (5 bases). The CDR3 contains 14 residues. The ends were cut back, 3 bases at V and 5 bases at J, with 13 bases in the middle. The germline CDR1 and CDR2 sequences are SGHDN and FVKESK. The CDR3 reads CASSQIRGTTEAFF. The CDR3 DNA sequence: TGTGCCAGCAGCCAGATCCGGGGGACGACTGAAGCTTTCTTT.

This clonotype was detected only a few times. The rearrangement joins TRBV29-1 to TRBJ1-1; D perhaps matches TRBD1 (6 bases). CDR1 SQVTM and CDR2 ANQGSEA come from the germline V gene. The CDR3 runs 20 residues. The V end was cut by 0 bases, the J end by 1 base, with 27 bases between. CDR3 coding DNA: TGCAGCGTTGAAGAGGAGGGGGGCCAAATTCCCGGGTCGAGGAACACTGAAGCTTTCTTT. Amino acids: CSVEEEGGQIPGSRNTEAFF.